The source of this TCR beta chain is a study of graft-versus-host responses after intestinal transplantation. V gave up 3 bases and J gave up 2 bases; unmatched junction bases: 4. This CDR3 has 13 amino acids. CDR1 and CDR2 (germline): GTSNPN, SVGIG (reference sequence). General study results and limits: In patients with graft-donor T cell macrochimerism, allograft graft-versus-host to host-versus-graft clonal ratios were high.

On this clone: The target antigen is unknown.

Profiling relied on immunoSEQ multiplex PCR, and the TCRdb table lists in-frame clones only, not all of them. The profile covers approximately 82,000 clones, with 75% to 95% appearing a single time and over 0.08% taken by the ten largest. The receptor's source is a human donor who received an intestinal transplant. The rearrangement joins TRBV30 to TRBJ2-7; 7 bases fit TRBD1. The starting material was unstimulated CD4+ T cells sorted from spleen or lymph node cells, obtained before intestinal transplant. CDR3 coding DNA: TGTGCCTGGAGGAGGACAGGTACCTACGAGCAGTACTTC. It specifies CAWRRTGTYEQYF.